Sequencing of this T cell receptor beta chain was carried out in a study of T-cell reconstitution after alpha-beta-depleted transplantation in children. Trimming cost V 4 bases and J 4 bases, with 14 bases left between them. The CDR3 totals 14 residues. CDR1 is SGHKS, CDR2 YYEKEE, per germline (reference sequence). This clonotype was seen a few times. Library preparation (for TCRbeta) was performed with unique molecular identifiers. TCRdb reanalysed the PCR reads using MiXCR and keeps one entry per CDR3 protein. The sample includes around 400,000 distinct CDR3 sequences, approximately 10% of them seen just once.

This TCR was sampled from a human donor who donated a stem cell graft to a child with acute myeloid leukemia. The chain links TRBV5-5 to TRBJ1-2, with D hard to call. Source: PBMCs from the stem cell graft donor, taken from the stem cell graft. For the CDR3, the DNA is TGTGCCAGCAGCGAAAACGTCGGGTTCTATGGCTACACCTTC. As protein: CASSENVGFYGYTF. Based on the CDR3 plus reference TRBV5-5 and TRBJ1-2, the full variable domain is DAGVTQSPTHLIKTRGQQVTLRCSPISGHKSVSWYQQVLGQGPQFIFQYYEKEERGRGNFPDRFSARQFPNYSSELNVNALLLGDSALYLCASSENVGFYGYTFGSGTRLTVV.